The 26 T cell receptor beta chains below were found in one sample sequenced in a study of blood T cell repertoires in COVID-19 (TCRdb year 2020). Library preparation was by the immunoSEQ multiplex PCR assay. The table was pulled from immuneACCESS by TCRdb, which kept in-frame rearrangements only. Such tables lose some clones; where checked, under half of the loss comes from unresolved V genes, and the rest has no known cause. The sample table records 150,000 or so clones; 80% to 90% of these occur just once. The ten top clones hold over 10% of the sample. Material for sequencing was peripheral blood. These receptors all stem from a man between 18 and 35 years old with COVID-19, enrolled during active disease.

The CDR3 loop is CASSLGLAHGEQFF. The CDR3 nucleotides are TGTGCCAGCAGCTTGGGACTAGCGCATGGTGAGCAGTTCTTC. The rearrangement links TRBV5-8 to TRBJ2-1; the match to TRBD2 covers 8 bases. The CDR3 consists of 14 residues. After removal of 0 bases from V and 9 bases from J, the junction contained 5 bases not matched to a gene. Germline V lookup: CDR1 SGHTS, CDR2 YDEGEE.

V usage is TRBV10-2 and J usage is TRBJ2-7; weak D call: TRBD2 (6 bases). The CDR3 sequence is 14 residues long. Trimming pared 4 bases from V and 3 bases from J, leaving 13 bases between. The germline CDR1 and CDR2 sequences are WSHSY and SAAADI. This chain's CDR3 is CASSVLGGNYEQYF. CDR3 DNA sequence: TGCGCCAGCAGTGTTTTAGGAGGGAACTACGAGCAGTACTTC.

This clone was observed a handful of times. The CDR3 region has the DNA TGTGCCAGCAGCTTAAGTAGCGGGGACTACAATGAGCAGTTCTTC. This sequence encodes CASSLSSGDYNEQFF. The gene calls are TRBV13 and TRBJ2-1; TRBD2 matches at 8 bases. CDR1 and CDR2 from the germline V gene are PRHDT and FYEKMQ (reference sequence). Trimming removed 2 bases from V and 3 bases from J; junction bases left unmatched: 3. The CDR3 is 15 residues long.

This clone has only a few counts. The rearrangement links TRBV27 to TRBJ2-7; 10 positions match TRBD1. CDR1 MNHEY and CDR2 SMNVEV come from the germline V gene (reference sequence). The J segment lost 3 bases and the V segment lost 5 bases, leaving 7 bases of the junction unmatched. The CDR3 loop spans 15 amino acids. The CDR3 reads CASSTNRDRGYEQYF. The CDR3 region has the DNA TGTGCCAGCAGTACAAACCGGGACAGGGGCTACGAGCAGTACTTC.

This chain connects TRBV7-8 to TRBJ2-2, with 8 bases that match TRBD2. The V gene end was trimmed by 1 base and the J gene end by 6 bases; junction bases not matched to a gene: 7. This CDR3 is built from 16 residues. Germline V gene lookup returns CDR1 SGHVS and CDR2 FQNEAQ. In DNA, the CDR3 is TGTGCCAGCAGCTTAGGTCGAGCGGGAGATCCCGGGGAGCTGTTTTTT. Translated: CASSLGRAGDPGELFF.

V is TRBV11-2 and J is TRBJ2-1, with 10 bases fitting TRBD2. This CDR3 spans 16 amino acids. V lost 0 bases, J lost 9 bases, and 8 bases stayed unmatched. In germline, CDR1 is SGHAT, CDR2 FQNNGV. The DNA of the CDR3 is TGTGCCAGCAGCTTAGATCCGGGACTAGCGTTCGGTGAGCAGTTCTTC. Its translation is CASSLDPGLAFGEQFF.

V usage is TRBV15 and J usage is TRBJ1-6; D is unclear. The CDR3 totals 16 residues. Trimming took 1 base from V and 1 from J, leaving 8 bases between them. Per the germline V gene, CDR1 is LNHNV and CDR2 is YYDKDF (reference sequence). CDR3 amino acids: CATSRAGWSYNSPLHF. DNA for the CDR3: TGTGCCACCAGCAGAGCGGGGTGGTCCTATAATTCACCCCTCCACTTT.

The chain couples TRBV7-2 to TRBJ2-7; the match to TRBD2 covers 11 bases. Trimming at V came to 2 bases and at J to 2 bases, leaving 8 bases not matched to a gene. The CDR3 length is 17 residues. Germline loops: CDR1 SGHTA, CDR2 FQGNSA. The CDR3 DNA follows: TGTGCCAGCAGCTTACTAGCGGGAGGTGGAGGGGCCTACGAGCAGTACTTC. Protein product: CASSLLAGGGGAYEQYF.

This clone was picked up one time. The chain is built from TRBV27 and TRBJ2-7, with a weak D call TRBD1 (6 bases). The CDR3 runs 16 residues. CDR1 is MNHEY and CDR2 is SMNVEV in the germline V gene (reference sequence). The V and J ends lost 4 bases and 5 bases respectively, with 21 bases between them. The CDR3, as DNA: TGTGCCAGCAGTTCTACCCGGCAGGGGCCCACCCACGAGCAGTACTTC. Translating it yields CASSSTRQGPTHEQYF.

J is TRBJ2-3 and V is TRBV29-1, with 10 bases identical to TRBD2. Germline V gene sequence: CDR1 SQVTM, CDR2 ANQGSEA. The V segment lost 0 bases and the J segment 3 bases; nucleotides outside the gene matches: 6. The CDR3 contains 16 residues. The CDR3 DNA reads as TGCAGCGTTGAAGATCGGCTAGCGGGGGTTACAGATACGCAGTATTTT. Translation gives CSVEDRLAGVTDTQYF.

The rearrangement links TRBV19 to TRBJ2-1, with unresolved D. Germline V gene lookup returns CDR1 LNHDA and CDR2 SQIVND (reference sequence). V gave up 5 bases and J gave up 4 bases, with 15 bases separating them. The CDR3 contains 15 residues. The CDR3 DNA reads as TGTGCCAGTAGTTTGCAGGTCGATGGATACAATGAGCAGTTCTTC. Protein: CASSLQVDGYNEQFF.

The chain joins TRBV29-1 to TRBJ2-7; maybe TRBD1 (5 bases). Per germline, CDR1 SQVTM and CDR2 ANQGSEA. V lost 4 bases to trimming and J lost 1 base, with 29 bases between them. The CDR3 extends over 19 amino acids. CDR3 loop: CSVVIWTRYRASWSYEQYF. The CDR3 nucleotides are TGCAGCGTTGTAATATGGACAAGATATCGCGCGTCCTGGTCCTACGAGCAGTACTTC.

This rearrangement joins TRBV24-1 to TRBJ2-1, with 7 positions matching TRBD2. CDR3 size: 14 residues. Germline CDR1 reads KGHDR; CDR2 reads SFDVKD. With 2 bases clipped from V and 8 bases from J, the junction kept 5 bases outside the gene matches. The CDR3 protein is CATSDWTSQHEQFF. Written as DNA, the CDR3 is TGTGCCACCAGTGATTGGACTAGTCAACATGAGCAGTTCTTC.

This clone is a singleton in its sample. Other DNA sequences from this sample encode an identical CDR3 as well. The chain combines TRBV30 with TRBJ2-7; D gene unclear. There are 13 residues in the CDR3. Trimming cost V 0 bases and J 3 bases, with 9 bases left between them. CDR1 is GTSNPN and CDR2 is SVGIG in the germline V gene (reference sequence). The CDR3 here is CAWSVSLYYEQYF. CDR3 bases: TGTGCCTGGAGTGTAAGCCTTTACTACGAGCAGTACTTC.

The rearrangement links TRBV14 to TRBJ2-2; weak D call: TRBD1 (8 bases). Germline CDR1 and CDR2: SGHDN and FVKESK. Trimming pared 1 base from V and 9 bases from J, leaving 21 bases between. This CDR3 is 17 amino acids long. CDR3 nucleotides: TGTGCCAGCAGCCAAGGGGTCGGACAGGGACTACACCGGGAGCTGTTTTTT. This encodes CASSQGVGQGLHRELFF. The full variable domain, completed using reference TRBV14 and TRBJ2-2, is EAGVTQFPSHSVIEKGQTVTLRCDPISGHDNLYWYRRVMGKEIKFLLHFVKESKQDESGMPNNRFLAERTGGTYSTLKVQPAELEDSGVYFCASSQGVGQGLHRELFFGEGSRLTVL.

The chain joins TRBV3-1 (or the pseudogene TRBV3-2) to TRBJ2-1; a weak D match, TRBD2 (5 bases). This CDR3 has 14 residues. CDR1 LGHDT and CDR2 YNNKEL come from the germline V gene (reference sequence). V lost 2 bases, J lost 5 bases, and 10 bases lay in between. The CDR3 here is CASSQHSGNNEQFF. For the CDR3, the DNA is TGTGCCAGCAGCCAACACAGCGGAAACAATGAGCAGTTCTTC.

The rearrangement links TRBV11-3 to TRBJ2-3; 7 nucleotides agree with TRBD2. The CDR3 is 16 residues long. V lost 1 base, J lost 3 bases, and 7 bases stayed unmatched. CDR1 and CDR2 (germline): SGHNT, YENEEA. CDR3 sequence reads: CASSLGQRESTDTQYF. The CDR3 DNA follows: TGTGCCAGCAGCTTAGGCCAGCGGGAAAGTACAGATACGCAGTATTTT.

This clone was picked up one time. The chain recombines TRBV19 with TRBJ1-5, with 9 bases that match TRBD1. Germline-derived CDR1 and CDR2 are LNHDA and SQIVND (reference sequence). V dropped 10 bases and J dropped 4; count of bases not matched to a gene: 8. This CDR3 has 14 residues. The chain's CDR3 is CATTRTGANQPQHF. The CDR3, as DNA: TGTGCCACCACGAGGACAGGGGCTAATCAGCCCCAGCATTTT.

The V call is TRBV6-4, the J call TRBJ2-3, with D tentatively TRBD2 (6 bases). V gave up 0 bases and J gave up 4 bases, with 20 bases separating them. This CDR3 has 18 amino acids. Germline values: CDR1 MRHNA, CDR2 SNTAGT. CDR3 bases: TGTGCCAGCAGTGACTCGCAATTCGGGGGTAATAGGGCAGATACGCAGTATTTT. Its protein product is CASSDSQFGGNRADTQYF.

J is TRBJ1-4 and V is TRBV12-3 or TRBV12-4, with D hard to call. This CDR3 region has 13 residues. The V end was cut by 6 bases, the J end by 8 bases, with 13 bases between. The CDR3 spells CASRGRAGEKLFF. CDR3 coding DNA: TGTGCCAGCAGGGGGAGGGCGGGAGAAAAACTGTTTTTT.

The chain couples TRBV28 to TRBJ1-5, with unresolved D. V was pared by 5 bases and J by 11 bases, with 16 bases between. CDR3 length: 13 residues. Germline lookup yields CDR1 MDHEN and CDR2 SYDVKM. The CDR3 sequence: CASSPSIREAQHF. The CDR3 coding sequence is TGTGCCAGCAGTCCTTCCATCCGGGAGGCCCAGCATTTT.

The chain joins TRBV7-9 to TRBJ1-3, with TRBD1 as a possible D gene (5 bases). Trimming left V 4 bases short and J 0 bases short, with 13 bases between. Germline V gives CDR1 SEHNR, CDR2 FQNEAQ (reference sequence). The CDR3 consists of 16 residues. CDR3 residues: CASSWRDRYSGNTIYF. Written as DNA, the CDR3 is TGTGCCAGCAGCTGGCGTGACAGATACTCTGGAAACACCATATATTTT.

The DNA of the CDR3 is TGTGCCAGCAGCCGTCCGGGGAGGGCCAACGTCCTGACTTTC. Protein product: CASSRPGRANVLTF. The chain combines TRBV6-2 or TRBV6-3 with TRBJ2-6; a weak D match, TRBD2 (5 bases). CDR1 MNHEY and CDR2 SVGEGT come from the germline V gene. CDR3 length equals 14 residues. Trimming pared 6 bases from V and 5 bases from J, leaving 11 bases between.

The CDR3 region is CASSLGGRGADTQYF. The CDR3 DNA follows: TGTGCCAGCAGTCTCGGGGGGAGAGGGGCAGATACGCAGTATTTT. The V gene is TRBV28, the J gene TRBJ2-3; TRBD2 matches 7 bases. The CDR3 consists of 15 residues. Germline CDR1 and CDR2: MDHEN and SYDVKM. After removal of 5 bases from V and 4 bases from J, the junction contained 9 bases not matched to a gene.

The chain carries TRBV4-3 and TRBJ1-1, with TRBD1 matching 7 bases. CDR1 and CDR2 from the germline V gene are LGHNA and YSLEER. V shed 3 bases, J shed 3 bases, and the junction held 13 bases outside the gene matches. This CDR3 spans 17 amino acids. The CDR3 region has the DNA TGCGCCAGCAGCCATGACAACACAGGGGATTGGGACACTGAAGCTTTCTTT. Protein: CASSHDNTGDWDTEAFF.

V and J are TRBV7-9 and TRBJ2-7; D is uncertain. Trimming removed 5 bases from V and 3 bases from J, with 8 bases in between. Germline CDR1 is SEHNR and CDR2 is FQNEAQ (reference sequence). The CDR3 covers 12 residues. As DNA, the CDR3 is TGTGCCAGCAGCCCCTCCCTCTACGAGCAGTACTTC. Protein: CASSPSLYEQYF.